The source of this TCR beta chain is a study of cytomegalovirus exposure and HLA in healthy donors. Overall study findings and caveats: Later analysis identified about 18,000 TCR beta sequences associated with HLA alleles, using a false discovery rate threshold of 0.05. Excluded: some indistinguishable V segments such as TRBV6-2 and TRBV6-3. Previous analysis showed most TCR beta V segments were productive about 90% or about 30% of the time. The authors later found most CMV-associated TCR beta chains appeared HLA-restricted.

In the case of this clone: Its specificity is not known.

PCR employed 60 Vbeta and 13 Jbeta primers. Data came from immunoSEQ multiplex PCR; TCRdb stores just in-frame clones and leaves some out. Here the sample spans about 170,000 clones, approximately 81% being singletons. This CDR3 comprises 12 residues. V gave up 5 bases and J gave up 4 bases, with 9 bases separating them. Per germline, CDR1 SNHLY and CDR2 FYNNEI. The genes are TRBV2 and TRBJ2-7, with a tentative D call TRBD2 (5 bases). The specimen sequenced was PBMCs. This TCR derives from a woman in her forties or fifties in good health and CMV-seronegative. CDR3 loop: CASSSGWYEQYF. The CDR3 nucleotides read TGTGCCAGCAGTAGCGGATGGTACGAGCAGTACTTC.